The rows below give T cell receptor beta chains drawn from one sample of a study of CD4+ T cells in melanoma. Only in-frame clones appear in the TCRdb table, and some are missing; sequencing was by immunoSEQ multiplex PCR. This table holds roughly 10,000 clones, about 70% found once. Material: cells from a culture (not recorded whether cultured in vitro). These receptor sequences come from a human donor with melanoma. The CDR3 runs from the conserved cysteine through the conserved F or W. The D gene is left open where the match is weak. Rows may omit the clone size; those that give it use once, few, many or a size class.

>once|.|TRBV5-1|TRBJ1-2
CASSLDGGTLYGYTF
TGCGCCAGCAGCTTGGACGGGGGGACTTTATATGGCTACACCTTC
>.|.|TRBV5-1|TRBJ1-1
CASSLRLGAETEAFF
TGCGCCAGCAGCTTGAGGTTAGGGGCGGAAACTGAAGCTTTCTTT
>.|.|TRBV13|TRBJ2-5
CASSSVASSETQYF
TGTGCCAGCAGCTCCGTAGCTAGCAGTGAGACCCAGTACTTC
>.|TRBD1|TRBV2|TRBJ1-3
CASRTGVFSGNTIYF
TGTGCCAGCAGGACAGGGGTCTTCTCTGGAAACACCATATATTTT
>few|.|TRBV2|TRBJ1-5
CASRPLGGSNQPQHF
TGTGCCAGCAGGCCTCTCGGGGGGAGCAATCAGCCCCAGCATTTT
>.|.|TRBV5-1|TRBJ2-6
CASSDQGFGANVLTF
TGCGCCAGCAGCGACCAGGGCTTTGGGGCCAACGTCCTGACTTTC
>.|.|TRBV12-5|TRBJ1-5
CASGLVALPGLGALTQPQHF
TGTGCTAGTGGTTTGGTAGCACTCCCGGGCCTGGGGGCACTTACTCAGCCCCAGCATTTT
>.|.|TRBV5-1|TRBJ2-6
CASSGGDVWANVLTF
TGCGCCAGCAGTGGTGGAGACGTTTGGGCCAACGTCCTGACTTTC
>few|TRBD1|TRBV2|TRBJ1-2
CASRIDRDGYTF
TGTGCCAGCAGAATCGACAGGGACGGCTACACCTTC
>large|.|TRBV7-9|TRBJ1-1
CASSPGAAPGTFF
TGTGCCAGCAGCCCTGGGGCAGCTCCTGGGACTTTCTTT
>.|TRBD1|TRBV11-2|TRBJ2-7
CASTRDRESEQYF
TGTGCCAGCACCCGGGACAGGGAAAGCGAGCAGTACTTC
>.|TRBD1|TRBV4-1|TRBJ2-7
CASSQRAVRTGGYEQYF
TGCGCCAGCAGCCAGAGAGCCGTGCGGACAGGGGGTTACGAGCAGTACTTC
>.|TRBD1|TRBV30|TRBJ2-7
CAWGQGLYEQYF
TGTGCCTGGGGACAGGGACTCTACGAGCAGTACTTC
>few|.|TRBV2|TRBJ1-1
CASTPEAVLTEAFF
TGTGCCAGCACCCCCGAGGCAGTACTAACTGAAGCTTTCTTT
>.|.|TRBV29-1|TRBJ1-2
CSVEPGGDYGYTF
TGCAGCGTTGAACCTGGGGGCGACTATGGCTACACCTTC
>.|TRBD1|TRBV6-1|TRBJ1-2
CASSTGDGYTF
TGTGCCAGCAGTACAGGGGATGGCTACACCTTC
>.|TRBD1|TRBV5-6|TRBJ2-5
CASNAGQGPQETQYF
TGTGCCAGCAACGCTGGACAGGGGCCCCAAGAGACCCAGTACTTC
>.|.|TRBV6-5|TRBJ2-7
CASSSTGTVSYEQYF
TGTGCCAGCAGTTCGACCGGGACGGTATCCTACGAGCAGTACTTC
>few|.|TRBV7-3|TRBJ2-2
CASSLLGQSNTGELFF
TGTGCCAGCAGCTTACTAGGACAGTCGAACACCGGGGAGCTGTTTTTT
>.|.|TRBV18|TRBJ2-3
CASSPSDVLQYF
TGTGCCAGCTCACCGTCGGACGTATTGCAGTATTTT
>once|TRBD2|TRBV7-2|TRBJ2-3
CASSLLGGGGTDTQYF
TGTGCCAGCAGCTTACTAGGCGGGGGTGGCACAGATACGCAGTATTTT
>.|.|TRBV12-5|TRBJ2-3
CASGTSWDTQYF
TGTGCTAGTGGGACAAGTTGGGATACGCAGTATTTT
>.|TRBD1|TRBV18|TRBJ1-1
CASSMDRRNTEAFF
TGTGCCAGCTCTATGGACAGGCGCAACACTGAAGCTTTCTTT
>.|.|TRBV7-3|TRBJ1-1
CASSEPHLALGGTEAFF
TGTGCCAGCAGCGAACCACATCTTGCCCTGGGGGGTACTGAAGCTTTCTTT
>.|.|TRBV19|TRBJ1-2
CATTVPGFSNYGYTF
TGTGCCACCACCGTCCCGGGGTTCTCAAACTATGGCTACACCTTC
>.|.|TRBV7-9|TRBJ1-3
CASSLVSHRNTIYF
TGTGCCAGCAGCTTAGTGTCACACAGAAACACCATATATTTT
>.|TRBD1|TRBV19|TRBJ2-3
CASNRDRGYTQYF
TGTGCCAGTAACCGGGACAGGGGGTATACGCAGTATTTT
>.|TRBD1|TRBV5-1|TRBJ1-1
CASSLEGANTEAFF
TGCGCCAGCAGCTTGGAGGGGGCCAACACTGAAGCTTTCTTT
>once|TRBD2|TRBV9|TRBJ2-2
CASSARIAGALNTGELFF
TGTGCCAGCAGCGCTAGGATAGCGGGGGCCCTGAACACCGGGGAGCTGTTTTTT
>once|.|TRBV10-1|TRBJ2-3
CASSVAGATDTQYF
TGCGCCAGCAGTGTCGCGGGGGCCACAGATACGCAGTATTTT
>.|TRBD1|TRBV11-2|TRBJ2-6
CASSSQGSGANVLTF
TGTGCCAGCAGCTCACAGGGGTCTGGGGCCAACGTCCTGACTTTC
>few|.|TRBV5-1|TRBJ1-2
CASSLDAGYGYTF
TGCGCCAGCAGCCTGGATGCGGGCTATGGCTACACCTTC
>.|TRBD1|TRBV27|TRBJ2-3
CASRGQGYGEWDTQYF
TGTGCCAGCAGAGGACAGGGGTACGGCGAATGGGATACGCAGTATTTT
>few|.|TRBV5-1|TRBJ2-3
CASSLFDDTQYF
TGCGCCAGCAGCTTGTTTGATGATACGCAGTATTTT
>.|TRBD1|TRBV10-2|TRBJ1-1
CASSDVGQGRAEAFF
TGCGCCAGCAGTGATGTCGGACAGGGAAGGGCTGAAGCTTTCTTT
>.|.|TRBV6-5|TRBJ1-1
CASSYSIGQVFTEAFF
TGTGCCAGCAGTTACTCGATCGGTCAGGTGTTCACTGAAGCTTTCTTT
>.|.|TRBV11-3|TRBJ2-1
CASSSARVDEQFF
TGTGCCAGCAGCTCGGCCCGGGTCGATGAGCAGTTCTTC
>once|.|TRBV28|TRBJ1-1
CASSLQGTEAFF
TGTGCCAGCAGTTTACAGGGGACTGAAGCTTTCTTT
>.|.|TRBV11-2|TRBJ1-4
CASSLVARSNEKLFF
TGTGCCAGCAGCTTAGTAGCCAGGAGTAATGAAAAACTGTTTTTT
>.|TRBD1|TRBV10-1|TRBJ1-4
CASQGTVGEKLFF
TGCGCCAGCCAGGGGACAGTCGGAGAAAAACTGTTTTTT
>few|.|TRBV27|TRBJ1-6
CASSFSEAYNSPLHF
TGTGCCAGCAGTTTTTCGGAAGCTTATAATTCACCCCTCCACTTT
>.|.|TRBV6-1|TRBJ2-7
CASSEKQVYGYEQYF
TGTGCCAGCAGTGAAAAACAGGTTTACGGGTACGAGCAGTACTTC
>.|.|TRBV5-1|TRBJ2-1
CASSLVLAPYNEQFF
TGCGCCAGCAGCTTGGTCCTCGCCCCTTACAATGAGCAGTTCTTC
>.|TRBD1|TRBV23-1|TRBJ2-2
CASSQGTGLGGGRELFF
TGCGCCAGCAGTCAAGGGACAGGGTTGGGGGGGGGCCGGGAGCTGTTTTTT
>.|.|TRBV27|TRBJ2-1
CASSLFGVDSGIGGEQFF
TGTGCCAGCAGTTTATTTGGCGTCGACTCCGGGATCGGCGGTGAGCAGTTCTTC
>.|TRBD1|TRBV19|TRBJ1-5
CASSLRPRQGRQPQHF
TGTGCCAGTAGTCTTAGACCCAGACAGGGTCGTCAGCCCCAGCATTTT
>.|.|TRBV5-1|TRBJ2-1
CASSPPDAHEQFF
TGCGCCAGCAGCCCTCCGGACGCACATGAGCAGTTCTTC
>.|.|TRBV4-2|TRBJ1-2
CASSQEDGLGYTF
TGTGCCAGCAGCCAAGAGGACGGTCTTGGCTACACCTTC
>few|.|TRBV10-3|TRBJ1-5
CAINRDPNQPQHF
TGTGCCATCAACCGAGACCCCAATCAGCCCCAGCATTTT
>.|TRBD1|TRBV5-4|TRBJ2-2
CASSTRTGTGELFF
TGTGCCAGCAGCACCCGGACAGGCACCGGGGAGCTGTTTTTT
>.|.|TRBV5-1|TRBJ2-7
CASSLLRVIGGQYF
TGTGCCAGCAGCTTACTACGGGTTATCGGGGGGCAGTACTTC